A selection of T cell receptor beta chains follows, all from one sample in a study of T cells in localized non-small cell lung cancer. Data came from immunoSEQ multiplex PCR; TCRdb stores just in-frame clones and leaves some out. The sample has about 39,000 clones, around 75% seen once. The sequenced sample was PBMCs, obtained before any cancer treatment. The receptors here all came from a woman between 35 and 75 years old with stage II squamous cell lung carcinoma. Both conserved end residues are part of each CDR3. The order of the fields is CDR3 length, J gene, V gene, D gene, clone size, CDR3 DNA, CDR3 protein. The D gene is left open where the match is weak. The size field is filled for only some rows; it gives once, few, many or a size class.

16 TRBJ2-3 TRBV5-1 NA few TGCGCCAGCAGCTTGGGACACAGCCAGGGCACAGATACGCAGTATTTT CASSLGHSQGTDTQYF
11 TRBJ1-6 TRBV2 NA few TGTGCCAGCATTGGCAATTCACCCCTCCACTTT CASIGNSPLHF
17 TRBJ2-1 TRBV13 NA NA TGTGCCAGCAGCTCCTCCTCGGGACCTGGACCCTACAATGAGCAGTTCTTC CASSSSSGPGPYNEQFF
15 TRBJ1-1 TRBV4-1 NA NA TGCGCCAGCAGCCAGGGATCAGACATGAACACTGAAGCTTTCTTT CASSQGSDMNTEAFF
15 TRBJ2-2 TRBV7-2 NA NA TGTGCCAGCAGCTTACACGGGGCTTCCACCGGGGAGCTGTTTTTT CASSLHGASTGELFF
16 TRBJ2-5 TRBV19 NA once TGTGCCAGTAGTATTCTTCCCGGGGGTAGGGGAGGGACCCAGTACTTC CASSILPGGRGGTQYF
15 TRBJ2-5 TRBV5-1 NA NA TGCGCCAGCAGCGCCACCGGGACCTCCCAAGAGACCCAGTACTTC CASSATGTSQETQYF
13 TRBJ1-1 TRBV11-1 TRBD1 NA TGTGCCAGCAGCCCGACAGGGAACGTCGAAGCTTTCTTT CASSPTGNVEAFF
18 TRBJ2-3 TRBV19 NA NA TGTGCCAGTAGTCCTCGTTGGGTGGTTTCCCCTAGCACAGATACGCAGTATTTT CASSPRWVVSPSTDTQYF
14 TRBJ1-1 TRBV28 NA NA TGTGCCAGCAGTTTAAACTCAGGGGCATCCAAAGCTTTCTTT CASSLNSGASKAFF
15 TRBJ2-1 TRBV7-8 TRBD2 NA TGTGCCAGCAGCTTAGCGTCTAGCGGGGGCATTGAGCAGTTCTTC CASSLASSGGIEQFF
13 TRBJ1-6 TRBV7-2 NA once TGTGCCTGTCGGGGCTCCTATAATTCACCCCTCCACTTT CACRGSYNSPLHF
12 TRBJ1-2 TRBV10-3 NA NA TGTGCCGCCAAGCAGGGCGAGGATGGCTACACCTTC CAAKQGEDGYTF
14 TRBJ1-2 TRBV19 NA NA TGTGCCAGTAGTACGGGACATTTGAACTATGGCTACACCTTC CASSTGHLNYGYTF
14 TRBJ1-5 TRBV6-6 NA NA TGTGCCAGCACCGGGGGAGGAGGCAATCAGCCCCAGCATTTT CASTGGGGNQPQHF
16 TRBJ1-6 TRBV5-4 TRBD1 NA TGTGCCAGCAGCACTCAACAGGGGAAGAATAATTCACCCCTCCACTTT CASSTQQGKNNSPLHF
13 TRBJ2-2 TRBV27 NA few TGTGCCAGCAGTTCGGTGGTCCGGGGGGAGCTGTTTTTT CASSSVVRGELFF
13 TRBJ2-7 TRBV29-1 NA NA TGCAGCGTTGAAAGCGGAAGCTCCTACGAGCAGTACTTC CSVESGSSYEQYF
14 TRBJ1-6 TRBV5-8 NA NA TGTGCCAGCAGTCTACGGAGCTCCCATTCACCCCTCCACTTT CASSLRSSHSPLHF
14 TRBJ2-5 TRBV19 NA NA TGTGCCAGTAAGGGTGGCAGAAGTGGGGGGACCCAGTACTTC CASKGGRSGGTQYF
13 TRBJ1-2 TRBV29-1 TRBD1 NA TGCAGCGTTGCCGGGACAGGGGGATCCGGCTACACCTTC CSVAGTGGSGYTF
12 TRBJ2-7 TRBV7-9 NA NA TGTGCCAGCAGCTCTGACTACTACGAGCAGTACTTC CASSSDYYEQYF
15 TRBJ2-2 TRBV7-2 TRBD2 NA TGTGCCAGCAGCTTAACGGGAGGGGACACCGGGGAGCTGTTTTTT CASSLTGGDTGELFF
14 TRBJ1-4 TRBV2 NA NA TGTGCCAGCAGTTCCGGGACCCTTTTCGAAAAACTGTTTTTT CASSSGTLFEKLFF
18 TRBJ2-1 TRBV7-6 TRBD2 NA TGTGCCAGCAGCTTCATTGCAGCGGGGGCAAGCTCCTACAATGAGCAGTTCTTC CASSFIAAGASSYNEQFF
13 TRBJ1-1 TRBV5-5 NA NA TGTGCCAGCAGCGCACAGGGAGACACTGAAGCTTTCTTT CASSAQGDTEAFF
14 TRBJ1-1 TRBV28 NA NA TGTGCCAGTGTCTCGGGACAAATGAACACTGAAGCTTTCTTT CASVSGQMNTEAFF
14 TRBJ2-7 TRBV28 TRBD2 NA TGTGCCAGCAATAGACTAGCGGGAGTATGGGAGCAGTACTTC CASNRLAGVWEQYF
11 TRBJ1-1 TRBV19 NA NA TGTGCCAGTACCGAAAACACTGAAGCTTTCTTT CASTENTEAFF
16 TRBJ2-7 TRBV4-3 NA NA TGCGCCAGCAGCCAAGACTATTCTGGGGCAGCCTACGAGCAGTACTTC CASSQDYSGAAYEQYF
15 TRBJ1-5 TRBV7-9 NA few TGTGCCAGCAGCGAAAGCGCGGGAGAGGATCAGCCCCAGCATTTT CASSESAGEDQPQHF
17 TRBJ2-7 TRBV27 TRBD2 NA TGTGCCAGCAGTAACGTAGGGGTCCGGGACTACTCCTACGAGCAGTACTTC CASSNVGVRDYSYEQYF
16 TRBJ1-2 TRBV4-2 NA NA TGTGCCAGCAGCCAAGATGTAAGTTTCCTGGCGAAGGGCTACACCTTC CASSQDVSFLAKGYTF
16 TRBJ1-1 TRBV5-1 TRBD1 many TGCGCCAGCAGCTTGGCCGGGACAGGGCTGAACACTGAAGCTTTCTTT CASSLAGTGLNTEAFF
13 TRBJ2-2 TRBV6-5 NA NA TGTGCCAGCAGCCTCAGGGGCACCGGGGAGCTGTTTTTT CASSLRGTGELFF
16 TRBJ2-2 TRBV5-1 TRBD1 NA TGCGCCAGCAGCTTGGTGGGGACAGGCAACACCGGGGAGCTGTTTTTT CASSLVGTGNTGELFF
16 TRBJ2-1 TRBV19 TRBD2 NA TGTGCCAGTAGTAACACCGGACTAGCGGGGTACAATGAGCAGTTCTTC CASSNTGLAGYNEQFF
15 TRBJ2-1 TRBV11-2 TRBD2 NA TGTGCCAGCAGCTTAGGAGCGGGGGTCTACAATGAGCAGTTCTTC CASSLGAGVYNEQFF
16 TRBJ2-1 TRBV2 TRBD2 NA TGTGCCAGCCTAAAGTGGGGGGGACCGCCCTACAATGAGCAGTTCTTC CASLKWGGPPYNEQFF
12 TRBJ1-1 TRBV29-1 NA NA TGCAGCGTTGCAAGGGAAAGCACTGAAGCTTTCTTT CSVARESTEAFF
18 TRBJ2-1 TRBV28 TRBD1 NA TGTGCCAGCAGTTTCCGAACAGGGGGCTCCAGCTCCTACAATGAGCAGTTCTTC CASSFRTGGSSSYNEQFF
14 TRBJ2-7 TRBV27 NA NA TGTGCCAGCAGCCCCCCGGGACAAATCTACGAGCAGTACTTC CASSPPGQIYEQYF
16 TRBJ2-3 TRBV28 NA few TGTGCCAGCAGCCCACTGGGGAAGACTAGCACAGATACGCAGTATTTT CASSPLGKTSTDTQYF
11 TRBJ2-5 TRBV29-1 NA NA TGCAGCGTTGTATTGGGAGAGACCCAGTACTTC CSVVLGETQYF
17 TRBJ2-5 TRBV5-1 TRBD2 NA TGCGCCAGCAGCTTGGAGTTAATAGCGGGGGGTCGTGGGACCCAGTACTTC CASSLELIAGGRGTQYF
15 TRBJ1-5 TRBV6-6 TRBD1 few TGTGCCAGCAGTTGGGGACAGGGGAGAGGTCAGCCCCAGCATTTT CASSWGQGRGQPQHF
11 TRBJ2-1 TRBV9 NA NA TGTGCCAGCAGCGACAGGGCTGAGCAGTTCTTC CASSDRAEQFF
16 TRBJ2-7 TRBV6-5 NA NA TGTGCCAGCAGTTATGCCCCAGATCATAGCTCCTACGAGCAGTACTTC CASSYAPDHSSYEQYF
14 TRBJ2-1 TRBV7-2 TRBD2 NA TGTGCCAGCAGCTTGGGGACTAGCGCCAATGAGCAGTTCTTC CASSLGTSANEQFF
13 TRBJ2-7 TRBV4-3 TRBD2 NA TGCGCCAGCAGCACCTGGCGGGGGTACGAGCAGTACTTC CASSTWRGYEQYF
15 TRBJ1-5 TRBV7-2 TRBD1 NA TGTGCCAGCAGCCCCGCAGACAGGGAGGGTCAGCCCCAGCATTTT CASSPADREGQPQHF
13 TRBJ1-5 TRBV5-6 NA NA TGTGCCAGCAGCCGACAGGCCCAGGAGCCCCAGCATTTT CASSRQAQEPQHF
15 TRBJ1-1 TRBV6-5 NA NA TGTGCCAGCAGTTACTCGGCAGGGCCTGGCACTGAAGCTTTCTTT CASSYSAGPGTEAFF
15 TRBJ2-7 TRBV28 NA medium-sized TGTGCCAGCAGCCGGCGTGGGATGAGCTCCTACGAGCAGTACTTC CASSRRGMSSYEQYF